The present entry profiles one T cell receptor beta chain with its context. Antigen unknown. This sample is drawn from a study of shared clonotypes between healthy human individuals. Method: immunoSEQ multiplex PCR; TCRdb's copy keeps in-frame clones and lacks some. The table shows approximately 2.4 million clones, with approximately 94% occurring only once. CD4+ cell separation produced CD45RA+ naive and CD45RA-negative memory subsets. Study results and limitations: Around 5% was the fraction of naive CD4 clonotypes found shared across a few donors.

Germline assignment: CDR1 SGHAT and CDR2 FQDESV (reference sequence). CDR3 length: 14 amino acids. V lost 1 base to trimming and J lost 3 bases, with 9 bases between them. This clonotype was obtained from a young man in good health. The chain couples TRBV11-1 to TRBJ1-2; D is unresolved. The material sequenced was naive CD4+ T cells sorted from blood. Indicated subset: CD45RA+ positively selected. The CDR3 region has the DNA TGTGCCAGCAGCTTAGGAGCGATGGACTATGGCTACACCTTC. It is translated as CASSLGAMDYGYTF.